Presented here are 17 T cell receptor beta chains from one specimen sequenced in a study of blood T cell repertoires in COVID-19. Repertoires were generated with immunoSEQ multiplex PCR, while TCRdb's copy carries only in-frame clones and drops some. The table includes around 140,000 clones, about 76% detected once. Source material: peripheral blood. All receptors come from an older woman with active or convalescent COVID-19.

V gene TRBV30 combines with J gene TRBJ1-1; the match to TRBD1 covers 8 bases. Trimming removed 7 bases from V and 0 bases from J; junction bases left unmatched: 10. Per germline, CDR1 GTSNPN and CDR2 SVGIG (reference sequence). The CDR3 extends over 15 amino acids. In DNA, the CDR3 is TGTGCCTTCGTCCAGGGGGCCGTCTTGAACACTGAAGCTTTCTTT. It codes for CAFVQGAVLNTEAFF.

This chain connects TRBV18 to TRBJ1-3; D is uncertain. The V end was cut by 4 bases, the J end by 4 bases, with 8 bases between. Germline-derived CDR1 and CDR2 are KGHSH and LQKENI. This CDR3 spans 13 amino acids. The CDR3 loop reads CASSREIGNTIYF. The DNA for the CDR3 is TGTGCCAGCTCACGGGAGATCGGAAACACCATATATTTT.

The chain links TRBV5-6 to TRBJ2-1, with 9 bases lining up with TRBD2. The CDR3 has 17 residues. CDR1 is SGHDT, CDR2 YYEEEE, per germline. V lost 0 bases, J lost 2 bases, and 6 bases stayed unmatched. CDR3 DNA: TGTGCCAGCAGCTTGGTGAGCGGGAGGTTGACCTACAATGAGCAGTTCTTC. It codes for CASSLVSGRLTYNEQFF. The whole variable domain, remainder taken from reference TRBV5-6 and TRBJ2-1, is DAGVTQSPTHLIKTRGQQVTLRCSPKSGHDTVSWYQQALGQGPQFIFQYYEEEERQRGNFPDRFSGHQFPNYSSELNVNALLLGDSALYLCASSLVSGRLTYNEQFFGPGTRLTVL.

In this sample, this clone turned up a few times. The J gene is TRBJ2-2, the V gene TRBV9; possible D gene TRBD1, 6 bases. This CDR3 has 13 residues. CDR1 and CDR2 from the germline V gene are SGDLS and YYNGEE. V lost 10 bases to trimming and J lost 4 bases, with 14 bases between them. In nucleotides, the CDR3 is TGTGCCGGGGGCAAGGGCCCCACCGGGGAGCTGTTTTTT. Its translation is CAGGKGPTGELFF.

The CDR3: CATSDPTSGLTNEQFF. DNA for the CDR3: TGTGCCACCAGTGACCCGACTAGCGGACTAACCAATGAGCAGTTCTTC. The chain links TRBV24-1 to TRBJ2-1, with TRBD2 matching 9 bases. The ends lost 4 bases at V and 6 bases at J; junction bases unmatched: 9. This CDR3 spans 16 amino acids. Germline V gene sequence: CDR1 KGHDR, CDR2 SFDVKD.

This chain connects TRBV7-3 to TRBJ2-2; 10 bases align to TRBD1. V lost 3 bases, J lost 5 bases, and 3 bases stayed unmatched. CDR1 and CDR2 (germline): SGHTA, FQGTGA. This CDR3 region has 15 residues. CDR3 region: CASSLGQGMTGELFF. The CDR3 nucleotides read TGTGCCAGCAGCTTGGGACAGGGGATGACCGGGGAGCTGTTTTTT.

This clone came up many times. The chain recombines TRBV7-9 with TRBJ1-1; D remains ambiguous. CDR1 and CDR2 (germline): SEHNR, FQNEAQ (reference sequence). The V and J ends lost 2 bases and 0 bases respectively, with 10 bases between them. This CDR3 has 15 residues. The chain's CDR3 is CASSLLGGMNTEAFF. The CDR3 region has the DNA TGTGCCAGCAGCTTATTAGGCGGAATGAACACTGAAGCTTTCTTT.

V is TRBV14 and J is TRBJ1-3; TRBD1 might be the D (5 bases). The CDR3 sequence is 16 residues long. The germline CDR1 and CDR2 sequences are SGHDN and FVKESK. The V end was cut by 4 bases, the J end by 4 bases, with 17 bases between. The CDR3 reads CASSPLGGGSGNTIYF. The CDR3 nucleotides are TGTGCCAGCAGCCCCCTCGGGGGGGGTTCAGGAAACACCATATATTTT.

The chain recombines TRBV7-9 with TRBJ2-7, with 13 bases fitting TRBD2. The CDR3 is 15 residues long. CDR1 is SEHNR and CDR2 is FQNEAQ in the germline V gene (reference sequence). Unmatched junction bases numbered 6, after V lost 4 bases and J lost 6 bases. CDR3 in amino acids: CASSSGTSGIIEQYF. For the CDR3, the DNA is TGTGCCAGCAGCTCAGGGACTAGCGGGATAATCGAGCAGTACTTC.

The chain employs TRBV5-4 and TRBJ2-6; D might be TRBD1 (6 bases). This CDR3 spans 15 amino acids. Germline V CDR1 and CDR2: SGHNT, YYREEE (reference sequence). Trimming took 4 bases from V and 1 from J, leaving 9 bases between them. The CDR3 loop is CASSGGGSGANVLTF. Here the CDR3 DNA reads TGTGCCAGCAGCGGGGGCGGGTCTGGGGCCAACGTCCTGACTTTC.

CDR3 sequence: CASSSAGQGGEKLFF. The CDR3 nucleotides are TGTGCCAGCAGTTCCGCCGGACAGGGGGGAGAAAAACTGTTTTTT. The V gene is TRBV28, the J gene TRBJ1-4, with 10 positions matching TRBD1. Germline V lookup: CDR1 MDHEN, CDR2 SYDVKM. This CDR3 contains 15 residues. With V trimmed by 4 bases and J by 8 bases, 7 bases remained unmatched.

This clone was seen a single time. The chain has TRBV30 and TRBJ2-2; a weak D match, TRBD1 (6 bases). V was clipped by 6 bases and J by 3 bases, with 17 bases between them. From germline, CDR1 is GTSNPN and CDR2 SVGIG (reference sequence). The CDR3 spans 15 residues. This CDR3 is CACQNHRVYTGELFF. CDR3 DNA sequence: TGTGCCTGCCAAAACCACAGGGTATACACCGGGGAGCTGTTTTTT.

This clone was seen a few times. V gene TRBV7-2 combines with J gene TRBJ2-1; 10 nucleotides line up with TRBD2. Germline CDR1 is SGHTA and CDR2 is FQGNSA. This CDR3 has 15 amino acids. Trimming removed 4 bases from V and 8 bases from J; junction bases left unmatched: 8. CDR3 sequence: CASSSSGGAGDEQFF. CDR3 sequence (DNA): TGTGCCAGCAGCTCTAGCGGGGGAGCGGGGGATGAGCAGTTCTTC.

The rearrangement uses TRBV27 and TRBJ1-1; no firm D call. There are 15 residues in the CDR3. The germline V gene has CDR1 MNHEY and CDR2 SMNVEV (reference sequence). V shed 6 bases and J shed 1 base, with 15 bases lying between them. CDR3 coding DNA: TGTGCCAGCAGCCTAGCGGGCAGCCGGAACACTGAAGCTTTCTTT. Residues: CASSLAGSRNTEAFF.

The chain links TRBV28 to TRBJ1-2; no firm D call. The CDR3 length is 13 residues. The germline V gene encodes CDR1 MDHEN and CDR2 SYDVKM. V was clipped by 2 bases and J by 7 bases, with 11 bases between them. CDR3 bases: TGTGCCAGCAGTTTAGGGCAGGCTCCTGGCTACACCTTC. It translates to CASSLGQAPGYTF.

The rearrangement uses TRBV5-6 and TRBJ2-7; 8 bases align to TRBD1. V was pared by 0 bases and J by 4 bases, with 3 bases of the junction left unmatched. Germline V lookup: CDR1 SGHDT, CDR2 YYEEEE. This CDR3 contains 14 residues. CDR3 in DNA: TGTGCCAGCAGCTTGGGCAGGACAGGGTACGAGCAGTACTTC. It translates to CASSLGRTGYEQYF.

The chain links TRBV5-1 to TRBJ1-2; 7 nucleotides agree with TRBD1. Trimming cost V 4 bases and J 3 bases; bases outside gene matches: 9. The CDR3 sequence is 15 residues long. CDR1 is SGHRS and CDR2 is YFSETQ in the germline V gene. The CDR3 is CASSTRQGFDYGYTF. Here the CDR3 DNA reads TGCGCCAGCAGCACCCGACAGGGATTTGACTATGGCTACACCTTC.